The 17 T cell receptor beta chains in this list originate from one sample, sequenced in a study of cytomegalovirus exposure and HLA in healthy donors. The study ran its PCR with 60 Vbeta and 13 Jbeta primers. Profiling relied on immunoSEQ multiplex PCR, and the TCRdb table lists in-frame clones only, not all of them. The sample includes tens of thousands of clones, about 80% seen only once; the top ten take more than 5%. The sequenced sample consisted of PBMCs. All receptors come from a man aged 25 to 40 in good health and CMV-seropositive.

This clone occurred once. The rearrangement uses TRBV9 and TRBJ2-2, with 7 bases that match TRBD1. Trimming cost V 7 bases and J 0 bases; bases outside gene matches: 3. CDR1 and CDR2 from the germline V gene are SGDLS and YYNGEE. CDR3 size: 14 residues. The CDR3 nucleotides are TGTGCCAGCTCCGGGACAGCGAACACCGGGGAGCTGTTTTTT. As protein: CASSGTANTGELFF.

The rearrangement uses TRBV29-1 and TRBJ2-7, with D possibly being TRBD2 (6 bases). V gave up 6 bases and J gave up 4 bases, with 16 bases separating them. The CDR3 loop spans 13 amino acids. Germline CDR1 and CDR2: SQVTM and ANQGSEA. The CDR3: CSVAAGQLYEQYF. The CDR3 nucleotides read TGCAGCGTGGCTGCGGGGCAGTTATACGAGCAGTACTTC.

In nucleotides, the CDR3 is TGTGCCACCCAGAGGGACAGACTAAATGAAAAACTGTTTTTT. Protein product: CATQRDRLNEKLFF. The chain links TRBV6-1 to TRBJ1-4; 7 bases map to TRBD1. The V and J ends lost 10 bases and 5 bases, in that order; junction bases with no gene match: 10. The germline V gene has CDR1 MNHNS and CDR2 SASEGT. This CDR3 has 14 residues.

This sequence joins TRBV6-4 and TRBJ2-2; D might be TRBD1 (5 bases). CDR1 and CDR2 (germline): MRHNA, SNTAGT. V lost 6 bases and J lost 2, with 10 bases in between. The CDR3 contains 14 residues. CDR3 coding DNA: TGTGCCAGCAGGGGGCATACTAACACCGGGGAGCTGTTTTTT. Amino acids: CASRGHTNTGELFF.

CDR3 region: CASSPATGATGELFF. The CDR3 nucleotides are TGTGCCAGCTCACCAGCAACAGGGGCAACCGGGGAGCTGTTTTTT. This chain links TRBV18 with TRBJ2-2, with 7 bases matching TRBD1. Germline V gene lookup returns CDR1 KGHSH and CDR2 LQKENI. J was trimmed by 5 bases and V by 2 bases; bases with no gene match: 5. The CDR3 sequence is 15 residues long.

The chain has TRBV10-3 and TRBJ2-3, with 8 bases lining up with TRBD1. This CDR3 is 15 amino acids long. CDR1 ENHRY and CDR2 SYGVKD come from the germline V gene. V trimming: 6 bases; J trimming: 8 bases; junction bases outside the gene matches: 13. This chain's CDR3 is CAIRPGQDLSGTQYF. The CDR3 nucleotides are TGTGCCATCAGGCCGGGACAGGATTTGAGTGGTACGCAGTATTTT.

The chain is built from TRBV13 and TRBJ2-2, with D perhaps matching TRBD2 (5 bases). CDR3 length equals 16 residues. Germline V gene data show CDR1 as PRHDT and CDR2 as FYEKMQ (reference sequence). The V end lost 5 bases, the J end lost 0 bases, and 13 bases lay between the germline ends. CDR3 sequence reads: CASSPRGSSNTGELFF. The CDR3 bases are TGTGCCAGCAGCCCCCGGGGTAGCTCGAACACCGGGGAGCTGTTTTTT.

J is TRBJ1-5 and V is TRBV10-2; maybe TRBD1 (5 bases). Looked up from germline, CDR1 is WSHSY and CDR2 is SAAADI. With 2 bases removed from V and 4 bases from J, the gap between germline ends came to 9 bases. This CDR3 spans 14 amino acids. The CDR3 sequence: CASSERGGNQPQHF. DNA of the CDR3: TGCGCCAGCAGTGAGAGGGGAGGAAATCAGCCCCAGCATTTT.

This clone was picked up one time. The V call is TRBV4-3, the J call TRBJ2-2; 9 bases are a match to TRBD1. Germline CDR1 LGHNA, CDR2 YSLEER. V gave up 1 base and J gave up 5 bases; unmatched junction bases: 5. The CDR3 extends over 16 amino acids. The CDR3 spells CASSQAGQGRTGELFF. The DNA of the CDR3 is TGCGCCAGCAGCCAAGCAGGACAGGGGCGGACCGGGGAGCTGTTTTTT.

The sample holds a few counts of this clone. CDR3 loop: CSVEDRSGGNTGELFF. The CDR3 DNA reads as TGCAGCGTTGAAGATAGAAGCGGGGGGAACACCGGGGAGCTGTTTTTT. V usage is TRBV29-1 and J usage is TRBJ2-2, with 8 bases lining up with TRBD2. V dropped 0 bases and J dropped 1; count of bases not matched to a gene: 4. Germline V gene data show CDR1 as SQVTM and CDR2 as ANQGSEA. The CDR3 extends over 16 amino acids.

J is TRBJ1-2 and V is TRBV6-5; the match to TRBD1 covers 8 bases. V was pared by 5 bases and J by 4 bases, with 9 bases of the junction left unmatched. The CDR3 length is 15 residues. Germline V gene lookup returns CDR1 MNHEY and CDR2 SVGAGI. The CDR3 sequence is CASSRDRTGTYGYTF. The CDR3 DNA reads TGTGCCAGCAGTAGGGACAGGACAGGAACCTATGGCTACACCTTC.

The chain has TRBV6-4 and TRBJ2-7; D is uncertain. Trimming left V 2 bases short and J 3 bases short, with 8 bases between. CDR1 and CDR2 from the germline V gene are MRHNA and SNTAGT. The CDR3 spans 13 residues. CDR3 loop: CASSDNGDYEQYV. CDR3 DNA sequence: TGTGCCAGCAGTGACAACGGAGACTACGAGCAGTACGTC.

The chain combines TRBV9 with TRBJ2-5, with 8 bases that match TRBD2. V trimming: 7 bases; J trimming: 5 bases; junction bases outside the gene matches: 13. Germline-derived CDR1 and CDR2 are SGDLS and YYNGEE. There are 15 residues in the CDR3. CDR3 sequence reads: CASSPYLTGGETQYF. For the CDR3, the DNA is TGTGCCAGCTCCCCCTACCTGACGGGGGGGGAGACCCAGTACTTC.

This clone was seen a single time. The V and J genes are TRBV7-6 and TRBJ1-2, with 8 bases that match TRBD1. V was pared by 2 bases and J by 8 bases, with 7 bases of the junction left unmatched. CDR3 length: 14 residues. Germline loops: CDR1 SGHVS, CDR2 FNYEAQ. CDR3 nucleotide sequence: TGTGCCAGCAGCTTAAGCAGCGCAGGGGGCGGCTACACCTTC. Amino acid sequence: CASSLSSAGGGYTF.

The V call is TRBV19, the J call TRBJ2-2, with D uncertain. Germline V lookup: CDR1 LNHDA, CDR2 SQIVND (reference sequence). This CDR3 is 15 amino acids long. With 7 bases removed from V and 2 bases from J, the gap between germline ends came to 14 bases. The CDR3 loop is CASTPTWHNTGELFF. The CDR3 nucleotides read TGTGCCAGTACCCCAACCTGGCACAACACCGGGGAGCTGTTTTTT.

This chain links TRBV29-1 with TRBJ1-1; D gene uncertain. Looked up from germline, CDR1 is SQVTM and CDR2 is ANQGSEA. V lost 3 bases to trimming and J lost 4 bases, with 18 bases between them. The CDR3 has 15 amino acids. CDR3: CSVDGETVVGTEAFF. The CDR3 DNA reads TGCAGCGTTGATGGAGAGACGGTGGTGGGCACTGAAGCTTTCTTT.

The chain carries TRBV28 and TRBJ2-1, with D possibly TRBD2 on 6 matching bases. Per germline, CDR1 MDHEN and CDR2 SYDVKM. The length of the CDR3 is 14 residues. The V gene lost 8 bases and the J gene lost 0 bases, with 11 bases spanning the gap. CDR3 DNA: TGTGCCAGCTGCCCGGGAGACTCCTACAATGAGCAGTTCTTC. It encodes CASCPGDSYNEQFF.